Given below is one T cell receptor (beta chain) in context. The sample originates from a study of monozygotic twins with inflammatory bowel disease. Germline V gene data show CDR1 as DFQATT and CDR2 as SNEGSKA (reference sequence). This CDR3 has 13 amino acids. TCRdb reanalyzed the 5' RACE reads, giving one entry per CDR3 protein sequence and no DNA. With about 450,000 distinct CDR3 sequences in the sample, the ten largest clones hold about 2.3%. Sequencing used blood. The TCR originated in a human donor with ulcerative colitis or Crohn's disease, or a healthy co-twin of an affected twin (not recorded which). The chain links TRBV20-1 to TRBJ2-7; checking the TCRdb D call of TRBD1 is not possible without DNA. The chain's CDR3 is CSAETGGSYEQYF.